This T cell receptor beta chain was obtained from a study of blood T cells in healthy people across ages. Study in general: About one barcoded beta molecule per two T cells was captured by template switching.

This clonotype was recorded a few times. Its antigen remains unknown. A second PCR, run for about 7 to 11 cycles, used a sample-barcoded 5' primer plus a J-beta primer mix. Each cDNA molecule received a tag from a template-switch adaptor that had 12 random nucleotides. From the 5' RACE reads, TCRdb called clonotypes with MiXCR, one entry per CDR3 protein. The repertoire holds 780,000 or so distinct CDR3 sequences, with about 61% as singletons. This CDR3 has 15 residues. V was shortened by 0 bases and J by 4 bases, with 12 bases between the two germline ends. Germline V gives CDR1 MNHEY, CDR2 SVGAGI. Drawn from each donor were ten milliliters of peripheral blood. General study results and limits: Changes in expanded clonotypes were possibly confounded, as the CMV status of donors was unknown.

Material for sequencing was blood. J is TRBJ1-2 and V is TRBV6-5, with a possible D match to TRBD1 (6 bases). This sequence originates from a man aged 40-49 years in good health. In DNA form, the CDR3 reads TGTGCCAGCAGTTACTCGGGGGGCCTTACCTATGGCTACACCTTC. It yields the protein CASSYSGGLTYGYTF.